These 5 T cell receptor beta chains share one sample of origin, sequenced in a study of CD8 T cells in Susac syndrome (dated by TCRdb to between 2017 and 2020). Receptors were amplified or captured by the immunoSEQ multiplex PCR assay. RNA was extracted using the RNeasy kit, and about 0.5 to 1 microgram was reverse transcribed with random hexamers. TCRdb ran its own pipeline on the public reads, namely fastp trimming at Q25 and MiXCR clone calling, and kept in-frame beta chains. Entries are consolidated by CDR3 protein sequence, retaining the most common genes and DNA. The sample includes over 150,000 distinct CDR3 sequences, with approximately 94% observed a single time. The top ten hold roughly 0.094% of the sample. Input material: CD4+ T cells from PBMCs. The source is a human donor with multiple sclerosis.

The rearrangement links TRBV2 to TRBJ2-3; TRBD1 might be the D (6 bases). Trimming pared 8 bases from V and 2 bases from J, leaving 11 bases between. The CDR3 length is 13 residues. Germline values: CDR1 SNHLY, CDR2 FYNNEI. The CDR3 reads CASGGESTDTQYF. The CDR3, as DNA: TGTGCCAGCGGGGGCGAATCCACAGATACGCAGTATTTT.

The chain has TRBV20-1 and TRBJ2-1, with D unresolved. This CDR3 has 10 amino acids. The V end was cut by 3 bases, the J end by 7 bases, with 4 bases between. CDR1 is DFQATT and CDR2 is SNEGSKA in the germline V gene (reference sequence). This chain's CDR3 is CSASPNEQFF. The CDR3 nucleotides read TGCAGTGCTAGTCCAAATGAGCAGTTCTTC.

The V and J genes are TRBV13 and TRBJ2-3, with 9 positions matching TRBD1. V shed 7 bases and J 4 bases; nucleotides not matched to a gene: 9. This CDR3 is built from 15 residues. Looked up from germline, CDR1 is PRHDT and CDR2 is FYEKMQ (reference sequence). The CDR3 reads CASIKGGTGPDTQYF. In nucleotides, the CDR3 is TGTGCCAGCATTAAGGGGGGGACAGGGCCAGATACGCAGTATTTT.

The rearrangement joins TRBV28 to TRBJ1-1; D call uncertain. With 0 bases removed from V and 1 base from J, the gap between germline ends came to 3 bases. Germline V gene sequence: CDR1 MDHEN, CDR2 SYDVKM. CDR3 length: 13 amino acids. The CDR3 DNA reads TGTGCCAGCAGTTTATGGGGGAACACTGAAGCTTTCTTT. This gives the protein CASSLWGNTEAFF.

The CDR3 region is CASVTSGTGFEKLFF. DNA of the CDR3: TGTGCCAGCGTCACCTCCGGGACAGGGTTTGAAAAACTGTTTTTT. This chain uses TRBV28 with TRBJ1-4; TRBD1 matches 9 bases. Germline V lookup: CDR1 MDHEN, CDR2 SYDVKM. The CDR3 is made up of 15 amino acids. After removal of 8 bases from V and 7 bases from J, the junction contained 11 bases not matched to a gene.